Shown below are 20 T cell receptor beta chains from a single sample sequenced in a study of shared clonotypes between healthy human individuals. Clones were read by immunoSEQ multiplex PCR, and TCRdb kept only the in-frame ones, dropping some. This sample has about 2.4 million clones, with approximately 94% found just once. The sample taken for sequencing was naive CD4+ T cells from PBMCs. Sample subset: CD45RA+ positively selected. The receptors were sampled from a man aged 18 to 30 in good health. Some clones in this sample may be carry-over from other donors' samples.

CDR3 sequence: CASSQDRGRGTLTNYGYTF. The CDR3 nucleotides read TGTGCCAGCAGCCAAGATCGAGGCAGGGGGACACTCACTAACTATGGCTACACCTTC. The chain couples TRBV4-2 to TRBJ1-2; 7 bases are shared with TRBD1. This CDR3 region has 19 residues. The V gene's germline CDR1 is LGHNA and CDR2 YNFKEQ. V lost 0 bases and J lost 0; bases outside the gene matches: 13.

The CDR3 reads CASSADGTGSYEQYF. The CDR3 DNA reads as TGTGCCAGCAGCGCGGATGGGACGGGCTCCTACGAGCAGTACTTC. The genes are TRBV9 and TRBJ2-7; tentatively, D is TRBD1 or TRBD2 (5 bases each). Germline CDR1 and CDR2: SGDLS and YYNGEE. Trimming shortened V by 3 bases and J by 0 bases, and 13 bases separated the two germline ends. CDR3 length equals 15 residues.

The V gene is TRBV14, the J gene TRBJ1-5; D gene uncertain. The CDR3 extends over 13 amino acids. Trimming pared 4 bases from V and 5 bases from J, leaving 9 bases between. The germline V gene has CDR1 SGHDN and CDR2 FVKESK. The CDR3 region has the DNA TGTGCCAGCAGCCTAGACATCTATCAGCCCCAGCATTTT. It is translated as CASSLDIYQPQHF.

V gene TRBV5-1 combines with J gene TRBJ2-7; D call uncertain. Looked up from germline, CDR1 is SGHRS and CDR2 is YFSETQ. This CDR3 spans 16 amino acids. Trimming took 0 bases from V and 3 from J, leaving 16 bases between them. In DNA form, the CDR3 reads TGCGCCAGCAGCTTGGCCCTAGAAGGTAGGCACTACGAGCAGTACTTC. Its translation is CASSLALEGRHYEQYF.

The chain recombines TRBV10-3 with TRBJ1-5; no firm D call. Trimming left V 3 bases short and J 5 bases short, with 14 bases between. The CDR3 loop spans 15 amino acids. Germline-derived CDR1 and CDR2 are ENHRY and SYGVKD. The CDR3: CAISDLSPRDQPQHF. In DNA, the CDR3 is TGTGCCATCAGTGACCTATCCCCCCGGGATCAGCCCCAGCATTTT.

Comment on this clone: The sample has other DNA sequences that encode this CDR3 too. The chain has TRBV9 and TRBJ2-3; D possibly uses TRBD1 or TRBD2 (5 bases each). Germline V lookup: CDR1 SGDLS, CDR2 YYNGEE. The V end lost 2 bases, the J end lost 0 bases, and 7 bases lay between the germline ends. The CDR3 has 14 amino acids. The CDR3 DNA sequence: TGTGCCAGCAGCGTCCGGGACAGCACAGATACGCAGTATTTT. Its translation: CASSVRDSTDTQYF.

The chain combines TRBV6-1 with TRBJ2-7; 8 bases match TRBD2. The CDR3 contains 14 residues. CDR1 MNHNS and CDR2 SASEGT come from the germline V gene. The V gene end was trimmed by 3 bases and the J gene end by 5 bases; junction bases not matched to a gene: 6. The DNA for the CDR3 is TGTGCCAGCAGTGACTGGCGGGAGGCCGACGAGCAGTACTTC. It encodes CASSDWREADEQYF.

The chain couples TRBV30 to TRBJ1-2, with D possibly TRBD1 on 5 matching bases. V was clipped by 3 bases and J by 7 bases, with 18 bases between them. The CDR3 loop spans 14 amino acids. Germline V gene sequence: CDR1 GTSNPN, CDR2 SVGIG (reference sequence). DNA of the CDR3: TGTGCCTGGAGGTCCCTCACTGGGACGGCTGGCTACACCTTC. Translated, it gives CAWRSLTGTAGYTF.

The rearrangement joins TRBV4-2 to TRBJ2-2; possibly TRBD2 for D (7 bases). The CDR3 sequence is 19 residues long. CDR1 is LGHNA and CDR2 is YNFKEQ in the germline V gene. The V end lost 0 bases, the J end lost 4 bases, and 21 bases lay between the germline ends. The CDR3 region has the DNA TGTGCCAGCAGCCAAGATTTGGGTGGGAGGGGGACGAGCACCGGGGAGCTGTTTTTT. Residues: CASSQDLGGRGTSTGELFF.

The rearrangement links TRBV6-1 to TRBJ2-7; tentative D call: TRBD2 (6 bases). This CDR3 has 17 residues. From germline, CDR1 is MNHNS and CDR2 SASEGT. Trimming removed 2 bases from V and 0 bases from J, with 17 bases in between. CDR3 nucleotides: TGTGCCAGCAGTGAAAACTCTCCTCGGGGGATCTCCTACGAGCAGTACTTC. This gives the protein CASSENSPRGISYEQYF.

The sample holds one count of this clone. The chain uses TRBV5-1 and TRBJ2-1; 14 bases match TRBD2. CDR3 length equals 15 residues. The germline gives CDR1 SGHRS, CDR2 YFSETQ. V lost 4 bases and J lost 11; bases outside the gene matches: 8. The CDR3 protein is CASSLRLAGGPQQFF. CDR3 nucleotide sequence: TGCGCCAGCAGCCTGAGACTAGCGGGAGGGCCTCAGCAGTTCTTC.

The chain employs TRBV7-2 and TRBJ2-3; D is possibly TRBD2 (6 bases). The CDR3 runs 17 residues. V was trimmed by 1 base and J by 5 bases, leaving 19 bases between them. CDR1 and CDR2 from the germline V gene are SGHTA and FQGNSA. CDR3 nucleotide sequence: TGTGCCAGCAGCTTAGTACGCGGTCGGGAGTACGGAGATACGCAGTATTTT. Its protein is CASSLVRGREYGDTQYF.

The rearrangement joins TRBV4-3 to TRBJ2-2, with 11 bases lining up with TRBD2. This CDR3 is built from 19 residues. Germline CDR1 is LGHNA and CDR2 is YSLEER. After removal of 3 bases from V and 8 bases from J, the junction contained 17 bases not matched to a gene. The chain's CDR3 is CASSHPEGLAGGAWGELFF. The CDR3 nucleotides read TGCGCCAGCAGCCACCCTGAGGGGCTAGCGGGAGGCGCGTGGGGGGAGCTGTTTTTT.

This clone appeared a few times. The V gene is TRBV9, the J gene TRBJ2-1; 7 bases match TRBD2. Germline loops: CDR1 SGDLS, CDR2 YYNGEE. V lost 3 bases, J lost 7 bases, and 10 bases stayed unmatched. The CDR3 is made up of 15 amino acids. The CDR3 is CASSGGAGVSNEQFF. DNA for the CDR3: TGTGCCAGCAGCGGCGGGGCGGGAGTTTCAAATGAGCAGTTCTTC.

This clone occurred once. CDR3 sequence: CASSPTGTGETQYF. The CDR3 coding sequence is TGTGCCAGCAGCCCGACCGGGACAGGAGAGACCCAGTACTTC. This chain connects TRBV7-9 to TRBJ2-5; TRBD1 matches 8 bases. The J segment lost 4 bases and the V segment lost 5 bases, leaving 6 bases of the junction unmatched. The CDR3 runs 14 residues. From germline, CDR1 is SEHNR and CDR2 FQNEAQ (reference sequence).

The V and J genes are TRBV19 and TRBJ1-2; D remains unclear. CDR1 and CDR2 (germline): LNHDA, SQIVND (reference sequence). This CDR3 has 14 amino acids. Deletions cut 5 bases from V and 7 bases from J, with 17 bases between. The CDR3 DNA sequence: TGTGCCAGTAGTCTTCCCTCCCGGGATCTTGGCTACACCTTC. Protein sequence: CASSLPSRDLGYTF.

This clone was detected only once. This sample also contains other DNA sequences that code for the same CDR3. This chain uses TRBV18 with TRBJ1-1; D might be TRBD1 (5 bases). Trimming stripped 3 bases from V and 1 base from J, with 9 bases between. CDR1 and CDR2 from the germline V gene are KGHSH and LQKENI. The CDR3 runs to 14 residues. The CDR3 DNA reads TGTGCCAGCTCACCTCTTACAGGGAACACTGAAGCTTTCTTT. It specifies CASSPLTGNTEAFF.

The J gene is TRBJ1-1, the V gene TRBV18; the D gene is possibly TRBD1 (5 bases). The germline V and J ends were trimmed by 3 bases and 6 bases, with 14 bases remaining between them. CDR1 and CDR2 (germline): KGHSH, LQKENI. The CDR3 is 14 amino acids. The CDR3 sequence: CASSPARAKAEAFF. CDR3 bases: TGTGCCAGCTCACCCGCCAGGGCCAAGGCTGAAGCTTTCTTT. Full variable domain (missing parts from reference TRBV18 and TRBJ1-1): NAGVMQNPRHLVRRRGQEARLRCSPMKGHSHVYWYRQLPEEGLKFMVYLQKENIIDESGMPKERFSAEFPKEGPSILRIQQVVRGDSAAYFCASSPARAKAEAFFGQGTRLTVV.

The J gene is TRBJ2-2, the V gene TRBV28; 10 bases line up with TRBD2. The V and J ends lost 5 bases and 3 bases, in that order; junction bases with no gene match: 3. Per the germline V gene, CDR1 is MDHEN and CDR2 is SYDVKM. The CDR3 consists of 15 residues. The CDR3 sequence: CASSAGTSDTGELFF. The CDR3 nucleotides are TGTGCCAGCAGTGCGGGGACTAGCGACACCGGGGAGCTGTTTTTT.

On this clone: Other DNA sequences in the same sample also yield this CDR3. The chain employs TRBV15 and TRBJ2-7, with 12 bases that match TRBD2. The length of the CDR3 is 15 residues. Germline V gene data show CDR1 as LNHNV and CDR2 as YYDKDF (reference sequence). V shed 1 base, J shed 4 bases, and the junction held 2 bases outside the gene matches. For the CDR3, the DNA is TGTGCCACCAGCAGAGGGCTAGCGGGAGGGTACGAGCAGTACTTC. Its translation is CATSRGLAGGYEQYF.